A selection of T cell receptor beta chains follows, all from one sample in a study of blood T cell repertoires in COVID-19. The data were produced by immunoSEQ multiplex PCR, yet TCRdb's version contains in-frame clones alone and is incomplete. The sample shows 30,000 to 40,000 clones, around 80% of them seen only once. What was sequenced was peripheral blood. These receptor sequences come from a man aged 55-75 years with COVID-19, enrolled during active disease. The CDR3 runs from the conserved cysteine through the conserved F or W. D genes are given only for firm matches. Only some rows state a clone size, as once, few, many or a class for expanded clones.

>TRBD1|.|TRBV29-1|TRBJ1-5
TGCAGCGTGGGTGGGACAGCTAATCAGCCCCAGCATTTT
CSVGGTANQPQHF
>.|.|TRBV14|TRBJ2-7
TGTGCCAGCAGCCCTCCCGGTAGCCTCCCCTACGAGCAGTACTTC
CASSPPGSLPYEQYF
>TRBD1|.|TRBV20-1|TRBJ2-5
TGCAGTGCTAGTTACAGGGGTGAGGGTGAGACCCAGTACTTC
CSASYRGEGETQYF
>.|few|TRBV5-4|TRBJ1-1
TGTGCCAGCAGGGGGGGAGGGCGAACTGAAGCTTTCTTT
CASRGGGRTEAFF
>TRBD1|.|TRBV9|TRBJ2-7
TGTGCCAGCAGCGCAGGGACAGGGACCTACGAGCAGTACTTC
CASSAGTGTYEQYF
>.|once|TRBV28|TRBJ1-1
TGTGCCAGCAGTTCTGGCACGAACACTGAAGCTTTCTTT
CASSSGTNTEAFF
>.|.|TRBV5-6|TRBJ1-2
TGTGCCAGCAGCGTCGGCACAGCTATAAATGGCTACACCTTC
CASSVGTAINGYTF
>.|.|TRBV11-2|TRBJ2-2
TGTGCCACCCGTCATTTACTCACCGGGGAGCTGTTTTTT
CATRHLLTGELFF
>.|.|TRBV3-1/TRBV3-2|TRBJ1-1
TGTGCCAGCAGCCCGGGTCGCGGGACGACTGAAGCTTTCTTT
CASSPGRGTTEAFF
>.|.|TRBV30|TRBJ2-4
TGTGCCTTCGCAAGCGGACTAGCCAAAAACATTCAGTACTTC
CAFASGLAKNIQYF
>.|.|TRBV29-1|TRBJ1-2
TGCAGCGTTTGGGGCGTAGCGGCGGGTGGCTACACCTTC
CSVWGVAAGGYTF
>.|.|TRBV6-2/TRBV6-3|TRBJ2-1
TGTGCCAGCAGTTACCGCAATGAGCAGTTCTTC
CASSYRNEQFF
>.|.|TRBV2|TRBJ2-2
TGTGCCAGCAGTTGGGCACAAACAACCGGGGAGCTGTTTTTT
CASSWAQTTGELFF
>.|.|TRBV2|TRBJ2-1
TGTGCCAGCAGTGAATCCCAAATTTCCTACAATGAGCAGTTCTTC
CASSESQISYNEQFF
>TRBD2|once|TRBV5-6|TRBJ2-2
TGTGCCAGCAGCTCCATTCGACTAGCGGGAGTGAACACCGGGGAGCTGTTTTTT
CASSSIRLAGVNTGELFF
>TRBD2|.|TRBV2|TRBJ2-2
TGTGCCAGCAGTGAAGGAGAACTAGCGGGAGGAGGGGAGCTGTTTTTT
CASSEGELAGGGELFF
>.|.|TRBV5-4|TRBJ1-6
TGTGCCAGCAGCCCCACGACAGGTGGCGGTTCACCCCTCCACTTT
CASSPTTGGGSPLHF
>.|.|TRBV29-1|TRBJ1-1
TGCAGCGCCCGGGGGTCCAACACTGAAGCTTTCTTT
CSARGSNTEAFF
>TRBD1|medium-sized|TRBV5-1|TRBJ2-2
TGCGCCAGCAGCTTGGAGGGGCGACAGGGGGCGGACACCGGGGAGCTGTTTTTT
CASSLEGRQGADTGELFF
>.|.|TRBV11-3|TRBJ2-5
TGTGCCAGCAGCCCAAAGTACGGGGATCAAGAGACCCAGTACTTC
CASSPKYGDQETQYF
>.|.|TRBV15|TRBJ1-3
TGTGCCACCAGCAGACTATCTACAGGCTCTGGAAACACCATATATTTT
CATSRLSTGSGNTIYF
>TRBD1|once|TRBV4-1|TRBJ1-3
TGCGCCAGCAGCCAATCCGACAGGGTAGGAAACACCATATATTTT
CASSQSDRVGNTIYF
>.|few|TRBV28|TRBJ1-6
TGTGCCAGCAGCCCGGTAGACAGCTATAATTCACCCCTCCACTTT
CASSPVDSYNSPLHF
>TRBD2|.|TRBV7-3|TRBJ2-2
TGTGCCAGCAGCCTGGGACTAGCCGTCGGGGAGCTGTTTTTT
CASSLGLAVGELFF
>TRBD1|.|TRBV3-1/TRBV3-2|TRBJ1-1
TGTGCCGGCAGGGGGGGGAACACTGAAGCTTTCTTT
CAGRGGNTEAFF
>.|.|TRBV19|TRBJ1-1
TGTGCCAGTAGTGAACCCGGACAGAGTAGCCCTGAAGCTTTCTTT
CASSEPGQSSPEAFF
>TRBD1|once|TRBV28|TRBJ2-4
TGTGCCAGCAGTTTCCGACAGGGGGATTTAAACATTCAGTACTTC
CASSFRQGDLNIQYF
>.|few|TRBV28|TRBJ1-1
TGTGCCAGCAGCGACACCCTTTCTGGGTTAATCACTGAAGCTTTCTTT
CASSDTLSGLITEAFF
>.|.|TRBV11-1|TRBJ2-5
TGTGCCAGCAGCTTTGGCGGGAACGGAGGAGAGACCCAGTACTTC
CASSFGGNGGETQYF
>.|few|TRBV5-4|TRBJ1-2
TGTGCCAGCAGCTTGGGGGGGCCTCGTAACTATGGCTACACCTTC
CASSLGGPRNYGYTF
>TRBD1|.|TRBV18|TRBJ1-1
TGTGCCAGCTCACCTCAGACAGGGTTGGGCACTGAAGCTTTCTTT
CASSPQTGLGTEAFF
>.|.|TRBV5-6|TRBJ2-2
TGTGCCAGCAGCTTGTATTTAACAGGGTTGAATCTGAACACCGGGGAGCTGTTTTTT
CASSLYLTGLNLNTGELFF
>TRBD1|.|TRBV2|TRBJ1-1
TGTGCCAGCACAGGACAGGCGAGTGGAACTGAAGCTTTCTTT
CASTGQASGTEAFF
>TRBD2|.|TRBV14|TRBJ2-1
TGTGCCAGCAGCCGGACTAGCGGTGGTTCGGATGAGCAGTTCTTC
CASSRTSGGSDEQFF
>.|.|TRBV30|TRBJ2-1
TGTGCCTGGAGTGTACGGGGAGGCAATGAGCAGTTCTTC
CAWSVRGGNEQFF
>TRBD1|.|TRBV19|TRBJ2-7
TGTGCCAGTAGCTCCGTGCGGACAGGGCCCTACGAGCAATACTTC
CASSSVRTGPYEQYF
>.|.|TRBV14|TRBJ1-2
TGTGCCAGCAGCCAAGAGGCTTTTGGCTACACCTTC
CASSQEAFGYTF
>TRBD1|.|TRBV5-5|TRBJ1-1
TGTGCCAGCAGCTTGTCCGGGACAGGGCGGAACACTGAAGCTTTCTTT
CASSLSGTGRNTEAFF
>TRBD1|.|TRBV19|TRBJ2-7
TGTGCCAACGGAACCGGGACAGGGACGTACGAGCAGTACTTC
CANGTGTGTYEQYF
>TRBD1|once|TRBV2|TRBJ1-2
TGTGCCAGCAGTCCGGGACAGGGCTTCTATGGCTACACCTTC
CASSPGQGFYGYTF
>.|.|TRBV4-1|TRBJ1-2
TGCGCCAGCAGCCAACCACGGGTCAACTATGGCTACACCTTC
CASSQPRVNYGYTF
>.|.|TRBV20-1|TRBJ1-1
TGCAGTGCCAATTTGGCGGTCTCAGCTTTCTTT
CSANLAVSAFF
>TRBD1|once|TRBV5-1|TRBJ1-4
TGCGCCAGCAGCCCCGGACAGGGCAAAGAAAAACTGTTTTTT
CASSPGQGKEKLFF
>.|.|TRBV11-3|TRBJ2-2
TGTGCCAGCAGGTGGGACACCCTCACCGGGGAGCTGTTTTTT
CASRWDTLTGELFF
>TRBD2|.|TRBV7-2|TRBJ2-7
TGTGCCAGCAGCTTAGGGCGGGAGAGCTCCTACGAGCAGTACTTC
CASSLGRESSYEQYF
>.|.|TRBV7-3|TRBJ2-5
TGTGCCAGCAGCCCCCAAGGGGGTGGGGAGACCCAGTACTTC
CASSPQGGGETQYF
>.|.|TRBV7-8|TRBJ2-3
TGTGCCAGCAGCTCCGCGCTTGTAGATACGCAGTATTTT
CASSSALVDTQYF
>TRBD1|once|TRBV6-2/TRBV6-3|TRBJ1-1
TGTGCCAGCAGTTTGGGACAGCCCATGAACACTGAAGCTTTCTTT
CASSLGQPMNTEAFF
>.|.|TRBV6-1|TRBJ2-7
TGTGCCAGCAGTGAAGGGACGGACTACTACGAGCAGTACTTC
CASSEGTDYYEQYF
>.|.|TRBV18|TRBJ2-7
TGTGCCAGCTCACCAGAACAGGAGTCCTACGAGCAGTACTTC
CASSPEQESYEQYF